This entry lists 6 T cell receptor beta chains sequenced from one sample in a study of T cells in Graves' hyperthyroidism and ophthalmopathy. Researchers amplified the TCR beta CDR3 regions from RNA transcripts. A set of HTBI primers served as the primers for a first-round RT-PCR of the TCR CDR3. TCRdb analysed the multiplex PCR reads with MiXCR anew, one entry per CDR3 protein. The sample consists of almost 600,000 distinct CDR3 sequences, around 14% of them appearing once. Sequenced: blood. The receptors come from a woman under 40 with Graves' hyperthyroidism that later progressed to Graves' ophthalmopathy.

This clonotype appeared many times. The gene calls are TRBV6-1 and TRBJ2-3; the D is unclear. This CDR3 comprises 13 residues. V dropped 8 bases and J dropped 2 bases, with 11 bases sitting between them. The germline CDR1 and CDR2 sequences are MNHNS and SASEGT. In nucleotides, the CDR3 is TGTGCCAGCGGGGAAGAGCTCACAGATACGCAGTATTTT. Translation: CASGEELTDTQYF.

The CDR3 is CASSFTGLTGELFF. In DNA form, the CDR3 reads TGCGCCAGCAGCTTTACAGGGCTTACCGGGGAGCTGTTTTTT. J is TRBJ2-2 and V is TRBV5-1, with D possibly TRBD1 on 6 matching bases. The CDR3 contains 14 residues. V lost 2 bases, J lost 5 bases, and 10 bases lay in between. Germline CDR1 and CDR2: SGHRS and YFSETQ. The whole variable domain, remainder taken from reference TRBV5-1 and TRBJ2-2, is KAGVTQTPRYLIKTRGQQVTLSCSPISGHRSVSWYQQTPGQGLQFLFEYFSETQRNKGNFPGRFSGRQFSNSRSEMNVSTLELGDSALYLCASSFTGLTGELFFGEGSRLTVL.

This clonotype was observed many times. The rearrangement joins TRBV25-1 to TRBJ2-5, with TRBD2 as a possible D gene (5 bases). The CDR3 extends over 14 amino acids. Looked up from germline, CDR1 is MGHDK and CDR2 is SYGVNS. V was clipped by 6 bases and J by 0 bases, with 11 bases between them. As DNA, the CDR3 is TGTGCCAGCAGCGAGACTACGTACCAAGAGACCCAGTACTTC. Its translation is CASSETTYQETQYF. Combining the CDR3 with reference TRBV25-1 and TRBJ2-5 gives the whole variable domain EADIYQTPRYLVIGTGKKITLECSQTMGHDKMYWYQQDPGMELHLIHYSYGVNSTEKGDLSSESTVSRIRTEHFPLTLESARPSHTSQYLCASSETTYQETQYFGPGTRLLVL.

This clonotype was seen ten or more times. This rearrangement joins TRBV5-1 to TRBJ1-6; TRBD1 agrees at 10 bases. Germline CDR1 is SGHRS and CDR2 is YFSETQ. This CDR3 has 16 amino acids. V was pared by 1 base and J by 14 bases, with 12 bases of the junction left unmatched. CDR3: CASSLLTGTGAQTLHF. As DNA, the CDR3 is TGCGCCAGCAGCTTGTTAACCGGGACAGGGGCGCAGACCCTCCACTTT.

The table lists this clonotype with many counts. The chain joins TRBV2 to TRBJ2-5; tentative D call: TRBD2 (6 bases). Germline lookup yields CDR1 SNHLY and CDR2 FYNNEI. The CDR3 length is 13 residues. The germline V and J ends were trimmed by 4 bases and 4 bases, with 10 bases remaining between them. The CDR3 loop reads CASSAQEGETQYF. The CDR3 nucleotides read TGTGCCAGCAGTGCCCAGGAGGGAGAGACCCAGTACTTC.

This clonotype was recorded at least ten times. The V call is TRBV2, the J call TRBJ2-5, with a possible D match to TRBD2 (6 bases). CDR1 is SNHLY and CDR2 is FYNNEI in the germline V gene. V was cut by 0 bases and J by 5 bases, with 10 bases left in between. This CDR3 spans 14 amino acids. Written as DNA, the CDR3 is TGTGCCAGCAGTGAAGCGAGAGGGAGGGAGACCCAGTACTTC. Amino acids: CASSEARGRETQYF.